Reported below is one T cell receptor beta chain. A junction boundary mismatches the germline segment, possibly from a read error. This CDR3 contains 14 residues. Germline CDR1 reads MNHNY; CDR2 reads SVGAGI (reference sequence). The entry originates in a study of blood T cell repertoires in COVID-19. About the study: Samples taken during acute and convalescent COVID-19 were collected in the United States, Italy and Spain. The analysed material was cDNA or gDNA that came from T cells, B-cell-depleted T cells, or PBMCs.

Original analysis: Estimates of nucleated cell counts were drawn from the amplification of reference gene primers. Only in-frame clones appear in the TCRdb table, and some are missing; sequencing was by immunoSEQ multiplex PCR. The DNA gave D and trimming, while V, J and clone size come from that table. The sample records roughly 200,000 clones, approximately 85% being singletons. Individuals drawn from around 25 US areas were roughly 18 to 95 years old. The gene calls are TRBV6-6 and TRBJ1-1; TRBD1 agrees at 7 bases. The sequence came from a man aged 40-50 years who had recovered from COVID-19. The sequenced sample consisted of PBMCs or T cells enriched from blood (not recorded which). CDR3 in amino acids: CTSLERGLNTEAFF. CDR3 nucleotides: TGTACCAGCCTTGAAAGGGGGCTGAACACTGAAGCTTTCTTT.